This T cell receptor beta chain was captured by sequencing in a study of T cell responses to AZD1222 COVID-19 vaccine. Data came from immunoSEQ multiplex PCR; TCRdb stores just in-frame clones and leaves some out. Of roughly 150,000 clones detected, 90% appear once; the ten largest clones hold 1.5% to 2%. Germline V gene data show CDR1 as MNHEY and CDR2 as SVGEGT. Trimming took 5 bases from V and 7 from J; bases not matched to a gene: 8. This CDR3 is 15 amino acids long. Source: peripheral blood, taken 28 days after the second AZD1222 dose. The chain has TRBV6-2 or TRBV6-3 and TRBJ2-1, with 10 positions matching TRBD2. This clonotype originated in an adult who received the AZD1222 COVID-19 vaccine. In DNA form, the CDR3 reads TGTGCCAGCAGTAAGACTAGCGGGTTTGGAAATGAGCAGTTCTTC. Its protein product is CASSKTSGFGNEQFF.